This T cell receptor (beta chain) emerged from a study of human T cells and chemical hapten exposure. Individual cDNA molecules received unique molecular identifiers in the library. Original processing methods: Counts of TCRs in each sample centred on a median of roughly 89,000 and extended from approximately 21,000 to 630,000. Each CDR3 protein gets one entry after TCRdb re-called the RACE reads with MiXCR. The V and J calls come from TCRdb's annotation, not from the publication. The sample contains about 260,000 distinct CDR3 sequences, around 9.3% of which appear only once. Time point here: pre-sensitization, week 0. The sample's treatment: therapeutic diphenylcyclopropenone sensitization with weekly scalp DPC. The CDR3 sequence is 15 residues long. Trimming removed 3 bases from V and 2 bases from J, with 14 bases in between. The germline V gene encodes CDR1 MGHDK and CDR2 SYGVNS.

This chain uses TRBV25-1 with TRBJ2-7; no reliable D call. The starting material was whole blood, obtained in connection with sensitization to the hapten diphenylcyclopropenone (DPC). This TCR came from a woman aged 40 to 50 with alopecia areata. Some clones in this sample may be carry-over from other donors' samples. The CDR3 sequence: CASSDPGTSTYEQYF. The CDR3 DNA follows: TGTGCCAGCAGTGACCCTGGCACCTCAACCTACGAGCAGTACTTC.